A single sample is the source of the 2 T cell receptor beta chains below, sequenced in a study of preoperative IRX-2 immunotherapy in early breast cancer. Treatment described: preoperative locoregional IRX-2 cytokine immunotherapy. Libraries were prepared by immunoSEQ multiplex PCR; TCRdb keeps only in-frame clonotypes and omits some of them. The table has roughly 26,000 clones, around four fifths seen once. Source: lymph node tissue, taken after IRX-2 immunotherapy. Receptors originate from a human donor with breast cancer.

CDR3 coding DNA: TGTGTCCCCAGAAGAAGGGACAGGAGGAACACTGAAGCTTTCTTT. It encodes CVPRRRDRRNTEAFF. The rearrangement joins TRBV10-3 to TRBJ1-1; 8 nucleotides agree with TRBD1. CDR3 length: 15 residues. In germline, CDR1 is ENHRY, CDR2 SYGVKD.

The chain carries TRBV28 and TRBJ2-4; 10 bases are shared with TRBD1. Germline CDR1 is MDHEN and CDR2 is SYDVKM. The CDR3 length is 15 residues. After removal of 5 bases from V and 7 bases from J, the junction contained 8 bases not matched to a gene. The CDR3 spells CASSVPGQGLNIQYF. The CDR3 DNA reads TGTGCCAGCAGTGTACCGGGACAGGGGTTGAACATTCAGTACTTC.